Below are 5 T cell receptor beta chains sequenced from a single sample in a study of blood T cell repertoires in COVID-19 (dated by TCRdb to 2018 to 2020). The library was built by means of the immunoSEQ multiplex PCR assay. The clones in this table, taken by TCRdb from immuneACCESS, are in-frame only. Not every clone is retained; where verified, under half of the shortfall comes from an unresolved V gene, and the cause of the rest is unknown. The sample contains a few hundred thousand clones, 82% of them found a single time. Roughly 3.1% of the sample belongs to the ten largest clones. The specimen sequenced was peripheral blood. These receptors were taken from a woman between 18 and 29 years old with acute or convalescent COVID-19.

The CDR3 sequence: CASSTGGGARQPQHF. The CDR3 DNA reads as TGTGCCAGTAGTACAGGAGGGGGCGCGAGGCAGCCCCAGCATTTT. The gene calls are TRBV19 and TRBJ1-5; 7 bases are shared with TRBD1. This CDR3 has 15 residues. CDR1 LNHDA and CDR2 SQIVND come from the germline V gene (reference sequence). V gave up 4 bases and J gave up 7 bases; unmatched junction bases: 10.

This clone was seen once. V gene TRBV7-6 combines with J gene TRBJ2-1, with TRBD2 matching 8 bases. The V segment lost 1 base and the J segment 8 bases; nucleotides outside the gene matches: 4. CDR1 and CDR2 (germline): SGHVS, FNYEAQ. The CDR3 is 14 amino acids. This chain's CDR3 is CASSLVATSDEQFF. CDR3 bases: TGTGCCAGCAGCTTAGTGGCGACTAGCGATGAGCAGTTCTTC.

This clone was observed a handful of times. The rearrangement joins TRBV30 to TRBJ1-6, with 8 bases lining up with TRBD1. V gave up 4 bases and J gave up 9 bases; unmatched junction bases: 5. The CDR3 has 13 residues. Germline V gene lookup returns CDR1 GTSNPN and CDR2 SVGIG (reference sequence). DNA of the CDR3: TGTGCCTGGACCGGGACAGGTGTTTCACCCCTCCACTTT. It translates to CAWTGTGVSPLHF.

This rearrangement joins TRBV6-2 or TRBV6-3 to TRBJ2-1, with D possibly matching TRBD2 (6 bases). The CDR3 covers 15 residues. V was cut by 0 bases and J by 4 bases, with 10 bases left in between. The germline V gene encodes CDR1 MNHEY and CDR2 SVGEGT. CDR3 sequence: CASSYSVAEYNEQFF. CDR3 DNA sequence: TGTGCCAGCAGTTACTCGGTAGCGGAGTACAATGAGCAGTTCTTC.

In DNA form, the CDR3 reads TGTGCCACCAGCAGCCGACAGGATTTGGGCACTGAAGCTTTCTTT. Its protein product is CATSSRQDLGTEAFF. V and J are TRBV15 and TRBJ1-1; possibly TRBD1 for D (6 bases). Germline V gives CDR1 LNHNV, CDR2 YYDKDF (reference sequence). Trimming took 3 bases from V and 4 from J, leaving 15 bases between them. This CDR3 comprises 15 residues.